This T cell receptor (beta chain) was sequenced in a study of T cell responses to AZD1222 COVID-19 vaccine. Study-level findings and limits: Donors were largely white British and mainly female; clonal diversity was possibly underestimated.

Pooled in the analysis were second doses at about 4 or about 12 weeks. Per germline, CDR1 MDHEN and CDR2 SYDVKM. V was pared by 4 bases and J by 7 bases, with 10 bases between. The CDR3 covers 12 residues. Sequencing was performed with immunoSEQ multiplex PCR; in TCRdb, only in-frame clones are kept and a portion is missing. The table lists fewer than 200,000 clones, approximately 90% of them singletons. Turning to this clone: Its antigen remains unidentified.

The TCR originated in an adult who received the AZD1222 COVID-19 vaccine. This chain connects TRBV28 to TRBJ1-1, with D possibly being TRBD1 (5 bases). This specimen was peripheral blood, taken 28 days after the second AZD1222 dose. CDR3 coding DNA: TGTGCCAGCAGTTCCGGGACCGTTGAAGCTTTCTTT. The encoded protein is CASSSGTVEAFF.